The entry below describes one TCR beta chain. This clone may be a read error of a much larger clone one base away. The germline V gene encodes CDR1 SGHTA and CDR2 FQGNSA. There are 16 residues in the CDR3. Deletions cut 0 bases from V and 4 bases from J, with 15 bases between. Until they underwent thyroid surgery, no patient had received any treatment. This specimen comes from a study of metastatic and nonmetastatic thyroid tumors. Study in general: Samples came from malignant and benign thyroid patients, and repertoires were compared across blood and tumor or nodule tissue.

Per the authors' pipeline: A papillary thyroid cancer distant-metastasis classifier was built from CDR3 differences across clinicopathological groups. MiXCR re-clonotyped the PCR reads for TCRdb. TCRdb's processing, not the study's, gives the V and J calls here. The sample carries around 64,000 clones, roughly 4% recorded once. The material sequenced was blood. The clonotype originates from a female donor with papillary thyroid cancer or a benign thyroid nodule (not recorded which). Some clones in this sample may be carry-over from other donors' samples. The chain links TRBV7-2 to TRBJ1-1; D possibly corresponds to TRBD1 (6 bases). Here the CDR3 reads CASSLAWSGAGTEAFF. CDR3 nucleotide sequence: TGTGCCAGCAGCTTAGCCTGGTCGGGGGCCGGCACTGAAGCTTTCTTT. Full variable domain (remainder filled in from reference TRBV7-2 and TRBJ1-1): GAGVSQSPSNKVTEKGKDVELRCDPISGHTALYWYRQSLGQGLEFLIYFQGNSAPDKSGLPSDRFSAERTGGSVSTLTIQRTQQEDSAVYLCASSLAWSGAGTEAFFGQGTRLTVV.